The sequence of this T cell receptor beta chain was determined in a study of shared clonotypes between healthy human individuals (TCRdb year 2020). Background for the entire study: Three men and a couple of women, aged 18 to 49 years, made up the cohort. To increase sequencing depth and limit assay-specific biases, TCR repertoire library preparation and sequencing were carried out by different laboratories using diverse techniques. For each donor, CD4 naive and CD4 memory were each run on three plates, CD8 naive on two plates, and CD8 memory on one plate. Leukapheresis yielded between about 0.85 and 10 billion PBMCs per donor. The study deeply sequenced blood TCR repertoires of roughly five healthy adults to estimate repertoire size and the extent of clonotype sharing between individuals.

CD8 naive samples were CD45RO-negative cells positively selected for CCR7, giving a CD45RA+CCR7+ population that excluded TemRA cells. The donors were healthy, HIV-negative adults with no recently reported acute infections or vaccinations. Every donor was a Caucasian adult living in Nashville, Tennessee, USA. Blood was obtained by leukapheresis, after which PBMCs were separated by Ficoll-Histopaque density gradient centrifugation and cryopreserved in liquid nitrogen vapor phase. Purity and quantity of every magnetically sorted T cell population were checked by analytical flow cytometry. Each sorted fraction had its genomic DNA isolated and then quantified by UV absorbance on a Nanodrop 2000c. The CDR3 sequence holds 16 residues, the cysteine and phenylalanine included. Here the CDR3 DNA is all that survives: 48 bases in frame from base 1. Trimmed from V: 4 bases; trimmed from J: 5 bases; junction bases lacking a gene match: 10. As encoded in the germline V gene (reference sequence), CDR1 is SEHNR while CDR2 is FQNEAQ.

As concerns this clone: Its antigen specificity is not known. Base quality data are lacking; no much larger clone is found one base away.

Paper-wide results and their limitations: Pairwise subsampling led to the expectation that sequencing depth would affect the degree of clonotype sharing among donors. Incomplete sequencing was indicated by rarefaction of sorted-subset datasets, despite the large sequencing depth. Sampling was limited to blood, and TCR repertoires in tissue likely differ from TCR repertoires in blood. When several donors were compared, the shared fraction of clonotypes was around 4.6% for naive CD4, more than 3% for naive CD8, 2.3% for memory CD4, and 0.35% to 0.5% for memory CD8. Larger estimated clonotype richness was generally found for naive subsets than for memory subsets. The small number of donors limited the genetic and exposure-history diversity represented. Compared with non-shared clonotypes, clonotypes shared by all four sorted-subset donors had higher generation probabilities.

TCR CDR3 regions were amplified from genomic DNA by multiplex PCR using the deep immunoSEQ assay. Genomic DNA extracted from each cell subset was distributed evenly over all wells of several immunoSEQ 96-well plates, and each plate served as one replicate. For sorted subsets, 200 ng of genomic DNA, equivalent to 25,000 to 30,000 T cell genomes, went into each replicate PCR. Purified libraries were measured with a Qubit 3.0 fluorometer, size-checked on a Bioanalyzer 2100, and measured again with the KAPA Library Quantification kit. Every immunoSEQ 96-well plate was sequenced on a dedicated single-read 150-cycle Illumina NextSeq 550 flow cell. The authors processed their data as follows. Because the immunoSEQ output included only junctional sequences and no quality scores, the filtering could not be the same as the filtering used for full-length reads. To assign V/J genes and CDR3, sequences were annotated against IMGT germline references using PyIR, a Python wrapper for IgBLAST v1.9. Any read was removed if the V/J assignment was weak (E-value above 1e-6), the CDR3 was missing, or the read contained stop codons, out-of-frame junctions, or ambiguous translated residues. A V3J clonotype was defined by an identical inferred V gene, J gene, and CDR3 amino acid sequence. To compute the percentage overlap between repertoires, the number of shared unique clonotypes was divided by the size of the smaller repertoire. RTK rarefaction, the Chao1 estimator, and Recon v2.1 estimates of unobserved clonotypes were used to assess repertoire richness. Generation probabilities were computed with OLGA for all TCRbeta clonotypes obtained by the gDNA method from several donors. Entries here come from immuneACCESS through TCRdb and include only in-frame sequences with V and J called. Some clones fail to appear in such tables; in the studies checked, an unresolved V gene covers under half of the shortfall, and the cause of the remainder is unknown. D and trimming were read from the DNA, whereas the V and J calls and clone size are those reported in that table. The sample records roughly 2,000,000 clones, about 95% of which are singletons. The ten largest account for 0.95% to 1.5% of the sample.

Rearrangement joined TRBV7-9 to TRBJ2-5, and 10 junction bases match TRBD1. Sequenced sample: naive CD8+ T cells sorted from blood. In light of the paper, this sample's cell subset or site label describes: CD45RA+CCR7+. The receptor's source is a man between 18 and 35 years old in good health. The CDR3 sequence is CASSSTRTGGGETQYF. DNA sequence: TGTGCCAGCAGCTCTACCAGGACAGGGGGTGGCGAGACCCAGTACTTC.